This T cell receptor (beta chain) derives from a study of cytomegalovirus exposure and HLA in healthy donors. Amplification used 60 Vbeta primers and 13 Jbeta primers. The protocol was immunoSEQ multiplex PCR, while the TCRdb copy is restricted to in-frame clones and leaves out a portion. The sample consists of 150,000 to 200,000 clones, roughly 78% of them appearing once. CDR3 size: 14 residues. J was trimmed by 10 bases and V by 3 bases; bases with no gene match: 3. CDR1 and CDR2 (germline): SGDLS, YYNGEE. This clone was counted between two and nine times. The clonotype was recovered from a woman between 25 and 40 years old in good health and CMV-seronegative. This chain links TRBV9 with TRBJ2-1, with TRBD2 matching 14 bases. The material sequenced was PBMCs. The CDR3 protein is CASSARTSGGEQFF. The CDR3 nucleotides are TGTGCCAGCAGCGCCCGGACTAGCGGGGGGGAGCAGTTCTTC.